The 25 T cell receptor beta chains given below trace back to one sample, sequenced in a study of blood T cell repertoires in COVID-19. Sequencing used immunoSEQ multiplex PCR; TCRdb keeps in-frame clones, though not all of them. The sample has fewer than 650,000 clones; roughly 91% are singletons. Sequencing used peripheral blood. The receptors shown here come from a woman between 50 and 59 years old with COVID-19, enrolled during active disease.

The chain links TRBV6-5 to TRBJ1-1; D might be TRBD1 (5 bases). Germline V gene data show CDR1 as MNHEY and CDR2 as SVGAGI. V shed 8 bases and J shed 1 base, with 14 bases lying between them. CDR3 length: 14 residues. The CDR3 loop reads CASEEPGENTEAFF. CDR3 nucleotides: TGTGCCAGCGAAGAACCGGGGGAGAACACTGAAGCTTTCTTT.

The chain uses TRBV18 and TRBJ2-1; 11 positions agree with TRBD2. The CDR3 runs 15 residues. V was clipped by 2 bases and J by 8 bases; unmatched bases: 5. Germline CDR1 is KGHSH and CDR2 is LQKENI. This CDR3 reads CASSPVAGGPYEQFF. The CDR3 DNA follows: TGTGCCAGCTCACCAGTAGCGGGGGGGCCTTATGAGCAGTTCTTC.

The chain couples TRBV7-9 to TRBJ1-2; TRBD1 matches 7 bases. The V gene end was trimmed by 2 bases and the J gene end by 4 bases; junction bases not matched to a gene: 7. Germline CDR1 is SEHNR and CDR2 is FQNEAQ (reference sequence). The CDR3 is 15 amino acids. CDR3 sequence: CASSLTGTAPYGYTF. CDR3 coding DNA: TGTGCCAGCAGCTTAACCGGGACAGCGCCCTATGGCTACACCTTC.

The chain uses TRBV28 and TRBJ1-6; D uncertain. Trimming shortened V by 3 bases and J by 8 bases, and 5 bases separated the two germline ends. Germline CDR1 reads MDHEN; CDR2 reads SYDVKM. The CDR3 runs to 12 residues. CDR3 sequence: CASSFVYSPLHF. CDR3 nucleotides: TGTGCCAGCAGTTTCGTGTATTCACCCCTCCACTTT.

The genes are TRBV4-1 and TRBJ1-2, with unresolved D. CDR1 and CDR2 from the germline V gene are MGHRA and YSYEKL. The CDR3 is 13 amino acids. V was cut by 1 base and J by 8 bases, with 11 bases left in between. CDR3 sequence reads: CASSQVTLAGYTF. The DNA for the CDR3 is TGCGCCAGCAGCCAAGTAACCCTGGCCGGCTACACCTTC.

This chain links TRBV6-5 with TRBJ1-3; no firm D call. Germline values: CDR1 MNHEY, CDR2 SVGAGI. Trimming pared 4 bases from V and 7 bases from J, leaving 17 bases between. The CDR3 consists of 15 residues. The CDR3 loop reads CASSFSGSSGNTIYF. CDR3 in DNA: TGTGCCAGCAGTTTTTCCGGGAGTTCGGGGAACACCATATATTTT.

V and J are TRBV7-3 and TRBJ2-1, with TRBD2 matching over 13 bases. This CDR3 is 16 amino acids long. Unmatched junction bases numbered 4, after V lost 1 base and J lost 7 bases. CDR1 is SGHTA, CDR2 FQGTGA, per germline. This CDR3 is CASSLKPLAGGNEQFF. The CDR3 DNA reads TGTGCCAGCAGCTTAAAACCACTAGCGGGGGGGAATGAGCAGTTCTTC.

To note about this clone: This same CDR3 is encoded by further DNA sequences in the sample. The chain is built from TRBV11-2 and TRBJ1-2, with D perhaps TRBD1 (5 bases). V gave up 3 bases and J gave up 2 bases, with 10 bases separating them. The CDR3 sequence is 14 residues long. Germline CDR1 reads SGHAT; CDR2 reads FQNNGV. In nucleotides, the CDR3 is TGTGCCAGCAGCTTGGGGCAGGGCAACTATGGCTACACCTTC. Its translation: CASSLGQGNYGYTF.

The chain recombines TRBV11-3 with TRBJ2-5; TRBD2 might be the D (6 bases). Germline V gene data show CDR1 as SGHNT and CDR2 as YENEEA. The CDR3 spans 12 residues. The ends were cut back, 4 bases at V and 5 bases at J, with 8 bases in the middle. This chain's CDR3 is CASSSGAETQYF. For the CDR3, the DNA is TGTGCCAGCAGCTCGGGAGCGGAGACCCAGTACTTC.

V is TRBV30 and J is TRBJ1-1, with D possibly being TRBD1 (5 bases). This CDR3 has 13 amino acids. Germline loops: CDR1 GTSNPN, CDR2 SVGIG (reference sequence). V lost 3 bases and J 11 bases, leaving 19 bases between the germline ends. CDR3 in amino acids: CAWSLAPGGDAFF. In DNA form, the CDR3 reads TGTGCCTGGAGCTTAGCGCCCGGGGGAGACGCTTTCTTT.

This sequence joins TRBV6-6 and TRBJ1-2; 8 bases map to TRBD1. The germline CDR1 and CDR2 sequences are MNHNY and SVGAGI (reference sequence). The CDR3 runs to 16 residues. The J segment lost 0 bases and the V segment lost 7 bases, leaving 10 bases of the junction unmatched. The CDR3 bases are TGTGCCAGCATCAATTCCGGGACAGGTCCTAACTATGGCTACACCTTC. This encodes CASINSGTGPNYGYTF.

This clone has only one observation. The rearrangement links TRBV19 to TRBJ1-1, with TRBD1 as a possible D gene (5 bases). This CDR3 spans 12 amino acids. Trimming removed 8 bases from V and 1 base from J, with 8 bases in between. CDR1 and CDR2 (germline): LNHDA, SQIVND (reference sequence). This CDR3 is CASFGGNTEAFF. CDR3 nucleotide sequence: TGTGCCAGTTTCGGGGGGAACACTGAAGCTTTCTTT.

This clone came up once. The CDR3 region has the DNA TGCGCCAGCAGCCAAGAAGGACTAGCGGGGGCCTACGAGCAGTACTTC. Its protein is CASSQEGLAGAYEQYF. This chain joins TRBV4-1 and TRBJ2-7, with TRBD2 matching over 13 bases. CDR1 and CDR2 (germline): MGHRA, YSYEKL. The ends lost 0 bases at V and 2 bases at J; junction bases unmatched: 1. CDR3 length equals 16 residues.

In nucleotides, the CDR3 is TGTGCCAGCAGCCCCGCCGGGACTCTGAACACTGAAGCTTTCTTT. Its translation: CASSPAGTLNTEAFF. The chain couples TRBV6-5 to TRBJ1-1, with D possibly matching TRBD1 (5 bases). The CDR3 spans 15 residues. Germline lookup yields CDR1 MNHEY and CDR2 SVGAGI. Trimming stripped 6 bases from V and 0 bases from J, with 14 bases between.

The V call is TRBV20-1, the J call TRBJ1-4; D remains ambiguous. V was pared by 7 bases and J by 5 bases, with 8 bases between. The germline V gene encodes CDR1 DFQATT and CDR2 SNEGSKA (reference sequence). The CDR3 runs to 11 residues. The CDR3 bases are TGCAGTGGAGCGGACAATGAAAAACTGTTTTTT. It encodes CSGADNEKLFF.

The rearrangement joins TRBV6-6 to TRBJ2-1; the D is unclear. Germline-derived CDR1 and CDR2 are MNHNY and SVGAGI (reference sequence). Trimming pared 7 bases from V and 6 bases from J, leaving 13 bases between. CDR3 length equals 13 residues. CDR3 amino acids: CASNQRLGNEQFF. The CDR3 DNA sequence: TGTGCCAGCAACCAGCGATTGGGCAATGAGCAGTTCTTC.

This sequence joins TRBV5-1 and TRBJ2-1, with a weak D call TRBD1 (5 bases). The length of the CDR3 is 12 residues. Per the germline V gene, CDR1 is SGHRS and CDR2 is YFSETQ. Deletions cut 6 bases from V and 3 bases from J, with 7 bases between. The CDR3 protein is CASIDSYNEQFF. The DNA for the CDR3 is TGCGCCAGCATAGACAGCTACAATGAGCAGTTCTTC.

V and J are TRBV5-1 and TRBJ2-3; 10 bases line up with TRBD1. Unmatched junction bases numbered 14, after V lost 4 bases and J lost 3 bases. Germline lookup yields CDR1 SGHRS and CDR2 YFSETQ. The CDR3 has 18 residues. CDR3: CASSTFEVGTGVTDTQYF. The CDR3 region has the DNA TGCGCCAGCAGCACCTTCGAGGTCGGGACAGGGGTAACAGATACGCAGTATTTT.

This clone was counted a single time. The gene calls are TRBV6-5 and TRBJ2-1; D is perhaps TRBD1 (5 bases). From germline, CDR1 is MNHEY and CDR2 SVGAGI. The CDR3 contains 16 residues. Trimming removed 0 bases at V and 5 bases at J, with 14 bases between. CDR3 in amino acids: CASSYSKGSGDNEQFF. In DNA, the CDR3 is TGTGCCAGCAGTTACTCGAAGGGGTCTGGAGACAATGAGCAGTTCTTC.

A single count supports this clone. The chain combines TRBV5-1 with TRBJ1-3, with unresolved D. The CDR3 is made up of 18 amino acids. V was trimmed by 3 bases and J by 0 bases, leaving 19 bases between them. CDR1 and CDR2 from the germline V gene are SGHRS and YFSETQ. CDR3 region: CASSSFPDSESSGNTIYF. CDR3 DNA sequence: TGCGCCAGCAGCTCTTTCCCTGACTCCGAAAGCTCTGGAAACACCATATATTTT.

The chain joins TRBV4-2 to TRBJ2-1, with a weak D call TRBD2 (7 bases). The CDR3 contains 14 residues. The ends were cut back, 0 bases at V and 10 bases at J, with 13 bases in the middle. Germline CDR1 reads LGHNA; CDR2 reads YNFKEQ. The CDR3 protein is CASSQDRGAWEQFF. Here the CDR3 DNA reads TGTGCCAGCAGCCAAGATCGGGGGGCCTGGGAGCAGTTCTTC.

The J gene is TRBJ1-2, the V gene TRBV18, with D unresolved. The V end lost 2 bases, the J end lost 4 bases, and 11 bases lay between the germline ends. The CDR3 is 14 residues long. Germline CDR1 and CDR2: KGHSH and LQKENI. CDR3 coding DNA: TGTGCCAGCTCACCATCTAACCTCTTCTATGGCTACACCTTC. Its translation is CASSPSNLFYGYTF.

The rearrangement joins TRBV7-9 to TRBJ1-1; 8 bases match TRBD1. Germline assignment: CDR1 SEHNR and CDR2 FQNEAQ (reference sequence). The V and J ends lost 3 bases and 1 base, in that order; junction bases with no gene match: 4. This CDR3 region has 15 residues. This chain's CDR3 is CASSFRQGSNTEAFF. CDR3 nucleotides: TGTGCCAGCAGCTTCCGACAGGGGTCGAACACTGAAGCTTTCTTT.

This clone was observed once. This chain joins TRBV6-6 and TRBJ2-1, with 7 bases lining up with TRBD1. The J segment lost 7 bases and the V segment lost 4 bases, leaving 10 bases of the junction unmatched. Germline V CDR1 and CDR2: MNHNY, SVGAGI (reference sequence). The CDR3 spans 15 residues. The CDR3 is CASSSSRGLRNEQFF. CDR3 DNA sequence: TGTGCCAGCAGTTCGTCGAGGGGGCTAAGGAATGAGCAGTTCTTC.

The chain combines TRBV6-4 with TRBJ1-1; 10 bases map to TRBD1. Per the germline V gene, CDR1 is MRHNA and CDR2 is SNTAGT. The CDR3 contains 15 residues. With 5 bases clipped from V and 10 bases from J, the junction kept 13 bases outside the gene matches. Here the CDR3 reads CASSPGTGANRRAFF. DNA for the CDR3: TGTGCCAGCAGTCCCGGGACAGGGGCTAATAGGCGAGCTTTCTTT.